This T cell receptor beta chain was found in a study of identical twins. Points on this clonotype: The antigen remains undetermined.

The V gene lost 1 base and the J gene lost 8 bases, with 14 bases spanning the gap. The CDR3 runs 15 residues. The germline gives CDR1 MGHDK, CDR2 SYGVNS. Carrying unique molecular identifiers, the cDNA also gained a universal primer site through template switching. TCRdb passed the 5' RACE reads through MiXCR, listing each CDR3 protein once. The sample records around 680,000 distinct CDR3 sequences, 8.5% to 9.5% being singletons. Notes on the study in general: Partial confounding of zero-insertion analyses by invariant MAIT and iNKT cells was possible. Not following the same donors, the study drew its conclusions from cross-sectional statistical analysis. Out-of-frame TCR alpha sharing observed in monozygotic twins exceeded model estimates.

The sample was also reused in another study, on yellow fever vaccine responses in identical twins.

The material sequenced was PBMCs. This chain joins TRBV25-1 and TRBJ2-2; perhaps TRBD2 as D (5 bases). This TCR came from a woman between 18 and 30 years old in good health. CDR3 coding DNA: TGTGCCAGCAGTGAATTGGAGGCCCCCAGTGGGGAGCTGTTTTTT. This gives the protein CASSELEAPSGELFF.